Sequencing of this TCR beta chain was carried out in a study of regulatory T cells in long-lasting Graves disease. Study summary: Newly diagnosed Graves' patients had taken antithyroid drugs under 3 months.

This clonotype was seen repeatedly, ten times or more. Both iRepertoire HTBI primers and Arm-PCR of CDR3 regions were used to build the TCR beta libraries. TCRdb recomputed calls from the multiplex PCR reads with MiXCR, one row per CDR3 protein. In the table there are about 430,000 distinct CDR3 sequences, 14% to 15% of which are singletons. The germline V gene has CDR1 SGHDT and CDR2 YYEEEE. The CDR3 covers 14 residues. V lost 0 bases, J lost 4 bases, and 9 bases lay in between. The time point denotes: newly diagnosed GD, antithyroid drugs for less than 3 months. RNA isolated from PBMCs was used to make the TCR library. This sample also belongs to another study, concerning T cells in Graves' hyperthyroidism and ophthalmopathy. That paper adds: The study used the HTBI primer set for a first-round RT-PCR of the TCR CDR3.

Sequencing used peripheral blood mononuclear cells (PBMCs), obtained at new diagnosis, from a patient treated with antithyroid drugs. The sequence derives from a woman aged 40-49 years with Graves disease. The V and J genes are TRBV5-6 and TRBJ2-3; the D is unclear. This CDR3 reads CASSLVGWADTQYF. The CDR3 DNA follows: TGTGCCAGCAGCTTGGTAGGGTGGGCAGATACGCAGTATTTT.